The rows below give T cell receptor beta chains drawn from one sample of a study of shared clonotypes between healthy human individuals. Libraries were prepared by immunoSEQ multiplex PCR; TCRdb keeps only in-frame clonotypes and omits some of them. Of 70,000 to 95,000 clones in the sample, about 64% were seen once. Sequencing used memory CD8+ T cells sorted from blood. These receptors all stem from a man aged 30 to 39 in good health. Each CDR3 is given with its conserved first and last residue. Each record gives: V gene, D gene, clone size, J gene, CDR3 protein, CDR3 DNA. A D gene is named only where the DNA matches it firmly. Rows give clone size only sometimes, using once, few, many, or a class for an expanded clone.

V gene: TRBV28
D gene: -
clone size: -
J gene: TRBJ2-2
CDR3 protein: CASRPTLNTGELFF
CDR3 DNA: TGTGCCAGCAGGCCAACCCTGAACACCGGGGAGCTGTTTTTT

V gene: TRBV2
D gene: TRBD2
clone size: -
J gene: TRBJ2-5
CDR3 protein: CASSPGGPRQYF
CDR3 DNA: TGTGCCAGCTCCCCGGGGGGTCCTCGGCAGTACTTC

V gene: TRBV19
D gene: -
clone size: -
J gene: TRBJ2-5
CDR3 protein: CASSSRYQETQYF
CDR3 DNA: TGTGCCAGTAGTTCCCGGTACCAAGAGACCCAGTACTTC

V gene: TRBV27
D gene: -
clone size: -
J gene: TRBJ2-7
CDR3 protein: CASSLGRGGGYEQYF
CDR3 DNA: TGTGCCAGCAGTCTTGGTCGCGGAGGGGGCTACGAGCAGTACTTC

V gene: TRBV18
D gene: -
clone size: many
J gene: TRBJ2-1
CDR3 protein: CASSPRERVYNEQFF
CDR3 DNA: TGTGCCAGCTCACCACGGGAGAGGGTCTACAATGAGCAGTTCTTC

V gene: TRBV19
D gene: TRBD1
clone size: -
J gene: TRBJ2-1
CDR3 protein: CASSKGPGQGASSYNEQFF
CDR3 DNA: TGTGCCAGTAGTAAGGGACCGGGACAGGGGGCCTCCTCCTACAATGAGCAGTTCTTC

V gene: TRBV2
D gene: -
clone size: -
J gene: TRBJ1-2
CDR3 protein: CASSDKGVNYGYTF
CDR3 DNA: TGTGCCAGCAGTGACAAGGGCGTGAACTATGGCTACACCTTC

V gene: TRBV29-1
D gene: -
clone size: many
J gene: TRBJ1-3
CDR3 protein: CSVWGVGGNTIYF
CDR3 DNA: TGCAGCGTTTGGGGTGTAGGAGGAAACACCATATATTTT

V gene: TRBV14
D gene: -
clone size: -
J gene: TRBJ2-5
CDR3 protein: CASSQDFYPEGETQYF
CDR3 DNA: TGTGCCAGCAGCCAAGATTTCTATCCCGAAGGAGAGACCCAGTACTTC

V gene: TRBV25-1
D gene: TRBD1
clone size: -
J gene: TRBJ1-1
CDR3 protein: CASSEHFSGTGNTEAFF
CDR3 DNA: TGTGCCAGCAGTGAGCATTTTTCAGGGACAGGGAACACTGAAGCTTTCTTT

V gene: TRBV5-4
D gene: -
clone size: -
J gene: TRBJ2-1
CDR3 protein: CASSSSFSYNEQFF
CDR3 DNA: TGTGCCAGCAGCTCCTCCTTTTCCTACAATGAGCAGTTCTTC

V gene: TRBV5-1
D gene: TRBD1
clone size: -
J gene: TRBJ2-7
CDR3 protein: CASSLEAGGAYEQYF
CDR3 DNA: TGCGCCAGCAGCTTGGAAGCAGGGGGCGCATACGAGCAGTACTTC

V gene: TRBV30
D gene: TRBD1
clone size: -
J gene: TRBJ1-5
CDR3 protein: CAWTGGLNQPQHF
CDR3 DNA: TGTGCCTGGACAGGGGGCTTAAATCAGCCCCAGCATTTT

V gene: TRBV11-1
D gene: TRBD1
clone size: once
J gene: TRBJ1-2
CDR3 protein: CASSSGQGLLYGYTF
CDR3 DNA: TGTGCCAGCAGCTCGGGACAGGGGCTCCTCTATGGCTACACCTTC

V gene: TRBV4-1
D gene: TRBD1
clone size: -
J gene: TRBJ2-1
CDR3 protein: CASSPGQGWTEQFF
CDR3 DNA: TGCGCCAGCAGCCCAGGACAGGGATGGACTGAGCAGTTCTTC

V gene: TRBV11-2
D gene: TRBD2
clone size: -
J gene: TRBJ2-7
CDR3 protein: CASSLGLAGPYEQYF
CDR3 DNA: TGTGCCAGCAGCTTAGGACTAGCGGGTCCCTACGAGCAGTACTTC

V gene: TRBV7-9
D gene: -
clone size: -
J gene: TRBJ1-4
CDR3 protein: CASSPGQTRTNEKLFF
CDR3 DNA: TGTGCCAGCAGCCCCGGACAGACTAGAACTAATGAAAAACTGTTTTTT

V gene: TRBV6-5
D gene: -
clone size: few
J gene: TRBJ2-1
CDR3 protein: CASSSLQGGLYNEQFF
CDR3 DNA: TGTGCCAGCAGTTCTTTACAGGGAGGTCTCTACAATGAGCAGTTCTTC

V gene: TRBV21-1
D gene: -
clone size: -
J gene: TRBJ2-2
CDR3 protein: CASSKGPPNTGELFF
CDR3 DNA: TGTGCCAGCAGCAAGGGACCGCCGAACACCGGGGAGCTGTTTTTT

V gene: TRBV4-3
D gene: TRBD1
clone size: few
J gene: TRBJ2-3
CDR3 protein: CASSQDSKGATDTQYF
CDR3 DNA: TGCGCCAGCAGCCAAGATTCGAAGGGGGCGACAGATACGCAGTATTTT

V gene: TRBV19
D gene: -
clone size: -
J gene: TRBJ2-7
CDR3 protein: CASTQGDHYEQYF
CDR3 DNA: TGTGCCAGTACCCAAGGGGACCACTACGAGCAGTACTTC